These 10 T cell receptor beta chains were sequenced from one sample in a study of OX40 agonist ivuxolimab in advanced cancers. Here immunoSEQ multiplex PCR was the method, and the copy in TCRdb shows in-frame clones only, minus some. Of around 68,000 clones detected, 90% to 95% appear once; the ten largest clones hold just over 0.3%. Here the sequenced sample was CD4+ or CD8+ T cells sorted from blood, taken in a trial of the OX40 agonist ivuxolimab. These receptors all stem from an adult with an advanced solid tumor such as melanoma, head and neck, liver or kidney cancer.

This chain joins TRBV27 and TRBJ2-1, with D possibly matching TRBD2 (6 bases). Per the germline V gene, CDR1 is MNHEY and CDR2 is SMNVEV (reference sequence). Trimming stripped 6 bases from V and 3 bases from J, with 12 bases between. The CDR3 contains 14 residues. CDR3 nucleotides: TGTGCCAGCAGGACCGGGAGCTACTACAATGAGCAGTTCTTC. It encodes CASRTGSYYNEQFF.

This clone was seen only once. This chain uses TRBV5-8 with TRBJ1-1; 7 nucleotides align to TRBD1. Trimming at V came to 4 bases and at J to 0 bases, leaving 3 bases not matched to a gene. Germline V CDR1 and CDR2: SGHTS, YDEGEE. The CDR3 runs to 14 residues. The chain's CDR3 is CASSPQGMNTEAFF. The CDR3 DNA sequence: TGTGCCAGCAGCCCACAGGGGATGAACACTGAAGCTTTCTTT.

The CDR3 DNA reads as TGCGCCAGCAGTGAATTATCGGCGGTTGGGTCCTACGAGCAGTACTTC. This sequence encodes CASSELSAVGSYEQYF. V gene TRBV10-2 combines with J gene TRBJ2-7, with D unclear. The ends were cut back, 3 bases at V and 1 base at J, with 16 bases in the middle. Germline CDR1 is WSHSY and CDR2 is SAAADI. CDR3 length: 16 residues.

V is TRBV4-2 and J is TRBJ1-1; tentative D call: TRBD1 (5 bases). The CDR3 has 14 amino acids. CDR1 is LGHNA, CDR2 YNFKEQ, per germline. The ends were cut back, 6 bases at V and 6 bases at J, with 17 bases in the middle. CDR3 coding DNA: TGTGCCAGCAGTTGGCGGGGGTTCGGGGCTGAAGCTTTCTTT. Amino acid sequence: CASSWRGFGAEAFF.

V gene TRBV9 combines with J gene TRBJ2-5; tentatively, D is TRBD1 or TRBD2 (6 bases each). Trimming shortened V by 3 bases and J by 7 bases, and 19 bases separated the two germline ends. The CDR3 is 15 amino acids. CDR1 SGDLS and CDR2 YYNGEE come from the germline V gene. The CDR3 DNA reads TGTGCCAGCAGCGAGGGGGGCCTGGAGTCCGGGACCCAGTACTTC. Amino acids: CASSEGGLESGTQYF.

CDR3 protein: CASAGGWPLSSYNEQFF. CDR3 in DNA: TGTGCCAGCGCCGGGGGCTGGCCTCTGAGCTCCTACAATGAGCAGTTCTTC. The chain uses TRBV28 and TRBJ2-1; D is tentatively TRBD1 or TRBD2 (6 bases each). In germline, CDR1 is MDHEN, CDR2 SYDVKM. Trimming removed 8 bases at V and 0 bases at J, with 20 bases between. The CDR3 runs 17 residues.

Details on this clone: Sequence at one end of the junction differs from germline and may be a read error. The CDR3 DNA follows: TGTGCTAGCAGCTTAGAGGGACAGGGAGGGTCCCAGTACTTC. Translation gives CASSLEGQGGSQYF. The rearrangement joins TRBV7-7 to TRBJ2-5; 9 bases align to TRBD1. Germline V gene sequence: CDR1 SSHAT, CDR2 FNYEAQ (reference sequence). The CDR3 runs to 14 residues.

The chain couples TRBV6-6 to TRBJ1-5; D remains ambiguous. V dropped 8 bases and J dropped 0 bases, with 11 bases sitting between them. This CDR3 comprises 14 residues. CDR1 MNHNY and CDR2 SVGAGI come from the germline V gene (reference sequence). The CDR3 DNA reads TGTGCCAGCGAGGACGGATATAGCAATCAGCCCCAGCATTTT. As protein: CASEDGYSNQPQHF.

The count of this clone is one. The V and J genes are TRBV4-2 and TRBJ2-5, with 14 nucleotides matching TRBD2. V dropped 3 bases and J dropped 5; count of bases not matched to a gene: 5. Germline CDR1 reads LGHNA; CDR2 reads YNFKEQ. This CDR3 is built from 16 residues. The CDR3 DNA sequence: TGTGCCAGCAGCCATGGACTAGCGGGAGGTTTGGAGACCCAGTACTTC. It encodes CASSHGLAGGLETQYF.

The chain recombines TRBV5-4 with TRBJ2-7; 8 bases agree with TRBD2. Trimming took 3 bases from V and 3 from J; bases not matched to a gene: 2. From germline, CDR1 is SGHNT and CDR2 YYREEE (reference sequence). This CDR3 has 13 residues. CDR3 bases: TGTGCCAGCAGCTCCGGGACTAGCTACGAGCAGTACTTC. This sequence encodes CASSSGTSYEQYF. Based on the CDR3 plus reference TRBV5-4 and TRBJ2-7, the full variable domain is ETGVTQSPTHLIKTRGQQVTLRCSSQSGHNTVSWYQQALGQGPQFIFQYYREEENGRGNFPPRFSGLQFPNYSSELNVNALELDDSALYLCASSSGTSYEQYFGPGTRLTVT.